The 32 T cell receptor beta chains given below trace back to one sample, sequenced in a study of T cells in tuberculosis. Time point denoted: new active TB diagnosis, blood taken before or within 7 days of starting treatment. Repertoires were generated with immunoSEQ multiplex PCR, while TCRdb's copy carries only in-frame clones and drops some. The sample gives about 49,000 clones, 90% to 95% of which show up once; under 1.5% is in the top ten. The sequenced sample was PBMCs, obtained at tuberculosis diagnosis. All receptors come from an adult with tuberculosis.

The chain employs TRBV5-1 and TRBJ2-1, with D possibly being TRBD1 (5 bases). Germline V gives CDR1 SGHRS, CDR2 YFSETQ. The length of the CDR3 is 15 residues. Between the trimmed V and J ends, which lost 2 bases and 3 bases, there was a span of 12 bases. Here the CDR3 DNA reads TGCGCCAGCAGCTTCGCCAGGGTACACTACAATGAGCAGTTCTTC. The encoded protein is CASSFARVHYNEQFF.

The genes are TRBV2 and TRBJ2-1; tentatively, D is TRBD1 (6 bases). Looked up from germline, CDR1 is SNHLY and CDR2 is FYNNEI. The V end lost 8 bases, the J end lost 4 bases, and 9 bases lay between the germline ends. The CDR3 covers 12 residues. This CDR3 reads CASQGSYNEQFF. As DNA, the CDR3 is TGTGCCAGCCAGGGGTCATACAATGAGCAGTTCTTC.

Only one count was recorded for this clone. This chain joins TRBV7-2 and TRBJ1-3; TRBD1 is a possible D gene (6 bases). V was cut by 2 bases and J by 1 base, with 12 bases left in between. The CDR3 has 16 amino acids. From germline, CDR1 is SGHTA and CDR2 FQGNSA. The CDR3 reads CASSLKSGTSGNTIYF. In DNA, the CDR3 is TGTGCCAGCAGCTTAAAATCCGGGACATCTGGAAACACCATATATTTT.

The chain joins TRBV5-1 to TRBJ1-2; 7 bases match TRBD1. This CDR3 has 15 amino acids. CDR1 SGHRS and CDR2 YFSETQ come from the germline V gene. J lost 1 base, V lost 5 bases, and 8 bases had no gene match. The CDR3 protein is CASRITGAFNYGYTF. The CDR3 DNA is TGCGCCAGCAGAATTACAGGGGCATTTAACTATGGCTACACCTTC.

Notes on this clone: Other DNA sequences from this sample encode an identical CDR3 as well. CDR3 protein: CASSLGGNYGYTF. The CDR3 bases are TGTGCCAGCAGCTTAGGGGGCAACTATGGCTACACCTTC. The rearrangement joins TRBV7-2 to TRBJ1-2; D may be TRBD1 (5 bases). V gave up 1 base and J gave up 2 bases, with 5 bases separating them. The germline CDR1 and CDR2 sequences are SGHTA and FQGNSA. The CDR3 length is 13 residues. Based on the CDR3 plus reference TRBV7-2 and TRBJ1-2, the full variable domain is GAGVSQSPSNKVTEKGKDVELRCDPISGHTALYWYRQSLGQGLEFLIYFQGNSAPDKSGLPSDRFSAERTGGSVSTLTIQRTQQEDSAVYLCASSLGGNYGYTFGSGTRLTVV.

V usage is TRBV10-3 and J usage is TRBJ2-1; TRBD2 aligns across 9 bases. Germline assignment: CDR1 ENHRY and CDR2 SYGVKD. The CDR3 sequence is 17 residues long. The ends lost 2 bases at V and 0 bases at J; junction bases unmatched: 5. This chain's CDR3 is CAISEPGSGSSYNEQFF. The CDR3 nucleotides read TGTGCCATCAGTGAGCCGGGTAGCGGGAGCTCCTACAATGAGCAGTTCTTC.

The CDR3: CASRTLAEAFF. In DNA form, the CDR3 reads TGTGCCAGTAGAACTCTCGCTGAAGCTTTCTTT. The J gene is TRBJ1-1, the V gene TRBV19; no clear D. The CDR3 runs 11 residues. Looked up from germline, CDR1 is LNHDA and CDR2 is SQIVND (reference sequence). V gave up 6 bases and J gave up 6 bases, with 8 bases separating them.

The chain combines TRBV6-6 with TRBJ2-5; a possible D gene is TRBD1 (6 bases). Germline V gene sequence: CDR1 MNHNY, CDR2 SVGAGI (reference sequence). The V end was cut by 7 bases, the J end by 4 bases, with 13 bases between. There are 13 residues in the CDR3. Here the CDR3 DNA reads TGTGCCAGCACCCCAGGGGTGGTAGAGACCCAGTACTTC. Protein: CASTPGVVETQYF.

This clone has a single count. The rearrangement uses TRBV5-6 and TRBJ2-1, with 13 bases aligning to TRBD2. J was trimmed by 7 bases and V by 3 bases; bases with no gene match: 1. This CDR3 region has 14 residues. CDR1 is SGHDT and CDR2 is YYEEEE in the germline V gene. CDR3 coding DNA: TGTGCCAGCAGCTGGGGACTAGCGGGGAATGAGCAGTTCTTC. This codes for CASSWGLAGNEQFF.

The rearrangement joins TRBV7-2 to TRBJ2-2; 7 nucleotides line up with TRBD2. Germline CDR1 reads SGHTA; CDR2 reads FQGNSA. The CDR3 contains 15 residues. The V and J ends lost 5 bases and 5 bases, in that order; junction bases with no gene match: 8. The CDR3 reads CASSESGLLTGELFF. In nucleotides, the CDR3 is TGTGCCAGCAGCGAGTCGGGACTACTTACCGGGGAGCTGTTTTTT.

This clone was seen once. The genes are TRBV4-3 and TRBJ1-2; TRBD1 is a possible D gene (5 bases). Germline lookup yields CDR1 LGHNA and CDR2 YSLEER. This CDR3 region has 15 residues. The V end was cut by 0 bases, the J end by 0 bases, with 8 bases between. CDR3 residues: CASSQDFRANYGYTF. DNA for the CDR3: TGCGCCAGCAGCCAAGATTTCAGGGCTAACTATGGCTACACCTTC.

V is TRBV12-5 and J is TRBJ2-1; TRBD2 is a possible D gene (6 bases). Trimming stripped 3 bases from V and 1 base from J, with 19 bases between. Germline assignment: CDR1 LGHNT and CDR2 FRNRAP. The CDR3 sequence is 18 residues long. CDR3 loop: CASGFRPLLARSYNEQFF. The CDR3 DNA sequence: TGTGCTAGTGGTTTCCGTCCTCTACTAGCAAGATCCTACAATGAGCAGTTCTTC.

This clone was counted only a few times. V and J are TRBV2 and TRBJ2-7; 7 bases are shared with TRBD1. Losses at the gene ends were 6 bases for V and 6 bases for J; bases not matched to a gene: 14. The CDR3 has 15 amino acids. Germline assignment: CDR1 SNHLY and CDR2 FYNNEI. CDR3 coding DNA: TGTGCCAGCAGGCAGGGGGTAGCGTTGTCGGCCGAGCAGTACTTC. As protein: CASRQGVALSAEQYF.

This clone was detected once. The V and J genes are TRBV19 and TRBJ2-7, with 7 bases fitting TRBD2. J lost 7 bases, V lost 5 bases, and 17 bases had no gene match. The CDR3 sequence is 16 residues long. Germline CDR1 and CDR2: LNHDA and SQIVND (reference sequence). The CDR3 reads CASSHGGPGTTGEQYF. For the CDR3, the DNA is TGTGCCAGTAGTCATGGCGGTCCTGGGACTACGGGGGAGCAGTACTTC.

CDR3 loop: CASSFQAIIPNEQFF. CDR3 in DNA: TGTGCCAGCAGCTTCCAAGCAATAATCCCAAATGAGCAGTTCTTC. The chain carries TRBV11-2 and TRBJ2-1; D gene ambiguous. From germline, CDR1 is SGHAT and CDR2 FQNNGV. Trimming shortened V by 3 bases and J by 7 bases, and 16 bases separated the two germline ends. This CDR3 contains 15 residues.

V is TRBV7-9 and J is TRBJ1-1; tentative D call: TRBD1 (5 bases). Germline V lookup: CDR1 SEHNR, CDR2 FQNEAQ (reference sequence). With 6 bases removed from V and 2 bases from J, the gap between germline ends came to 10 bases. The CDR3 runs 13 residues. The CDR3: CASRRDDNTEAFF. The CDR3 coding sequence is TGTGCCAGCAGGCGGGACGATAACACTGAAGCTTTCTTT.

The chain recombines TRBV4-1 with TRBJ2-4; 9 bases line up with TRBD2. Germline V CDR1 and CDR2: MGHRA, YSYEKL. This CDR3 contains 15 residues. V lost 1 base to trimming and J lost 8 bases; unmatched junction nucleotides: 6. The CDR3 DNA is TGCGCCAGCAGCCAAGTAGCGGGAGTTGTAGACATTCAGTACTTC. Translating it yields CASSQVAGVVDIQYF.

The chain combines TRBV30 with TRBJ1-1, with 8 bases identical to TRBD1. Trimming removed 3 bases from V and 5 bases from J; junction bases left unmatched: 5. The CDR3 contains 13 residues. From germline, CDR1 is GTSNPN and CDR2 SVGIG (reference sequence). CDR3 loop: CAWSPGQATEAFF. The CDR3, as DNA: TGTGCCTGGAGCCCGGGACAGGCAACTGAAGCTTTCTTT.

This rearrangement joins TRBV7-8 to TRBJ1-2; D is uncertain. V dropped 1 base and J dropped 4 bases, with 19 bases sitting between them. CDR1 is SGHVS, CDR2 FQNEAQ, per germline. The CDR3 totals 17 residues. The CDR3 DNA is TGTGCCAGCAGCTTAGGGCGGGAGGGAGGTCGGGCCTATGGCTACACCTTC. Protein: CASSLGREGGRAYGYTF.

The rearrangement joins TRBV30 to TRBJ2-7, with 7 bases fitting TRBD1. Germline CDR1 reads GTSNPN; CDR2 reads SVGIG (reference sequence). CDR3 length: 13 residues. The ends lost 5 bases at V and 2 bases at J; junction bases unmatched: 6. CDR3 nucleotides: TGTGCCTGGGGAGAGGGACAGACCTACGAGCAGTACTTC. Protein sequence: CAWGEGQTYEQYF.

The gene calls are TRBV11-2 and TRBJ2-7; 8 bases fit TRBD2. Per germline, CDR1 SGHAT and CDR2 FQNNGV. V shed 4 bases, J shed 0 bases, and the junction held 8 bases outside the gene matches. The CDR3 runs to 16 residues. CDR3 loop: CASSSLRGGYSYEQYF. The CDR3 DNA is TGTGCCAGCAGCTCACTCCGGGGGGGGTACTCCTACGAGCAGTACTTC.

The chain recombines TRBV5-1 with TRBJ2-2; a weak D match, TRBD1 (5 bases). V dropped 3 bases and J dropped 1 base, with 10 bases sitting between them. The germline V gene encodes CDR1 SGHRS and CDR2 YFSETQ. The CDR3 is made up of 15 amino acids. This CDR3 is CASSSSTGNTGELFF. CDR3 coding DNA: TGCGCCAGCAGCTCCTCAACAGGGAACACCGGGGAGCTGTTTTTT. Complete variable domain (other parts from reference TRBV5-1 and TRBJ2-2): KAGVTQTPRYLIKTRGQQVTLSCSPISGHRSVSWYQQTPGQGLQFLFEYFSETQRNKGNFPGRFSGRQFSNSRSEMNVSTLELGDSALYLCASSSSTGNTGELFFGEGSRLTVL.

The chain has TRBV27 and TRBJ1-1, with 8 bases matching TRBD1. Germline-derived CDR1 and CDR2 are MNHEY and SMNVEV (reference sequence). CDR3 length: 14 residues. The V segment lost 3 bases and the J segment 6 bases; nucleotides outside the gene matches: 6. Here the CDR3 reads CASSFFRGQAEAFF. CDR3 coding DNA: TGTGCCAGCAGTTTCTTCAGGGGGCAGGCTGAAGCTTTCTTT.

This chain uses TRBV4-3 with TRBJ2-5, with a weak D call TRBD2 (6 bases). V was trimmed by 1 base and J by 2 bases, leaving 17 bases between them. This CDR3 has 17 amino acids. CDR1 is LGHNA and CDR2 is YSLEER in the germline V gene. Here the CDR3 reads CASSQVSSAGPQETQYF. The CDR3 coding sequence is TGCGCCAGCAGCCAAGTATCCTCAGCGGGCCCTCAAGAGACCCAGTACTTC.

V is TRBV28 and J is TRBJ2-3; no firm D call. The CDR3 has 20 amino acids. Trimming cost V 2 bases and J 2 bases, with 26 bases left between them. CDR1 is MDHEN, CDR2 SYDVKM, per germline. CDR3 region: CASSLGGFIGHPTFTDTQYF. The CDR3 coding sequence is TGTGCCAGCAGTTTAGGTGGGTTTATAGGCCACCCGACTTTCACAGATACGCAGTATTTT.

This rearrangement joins TRBV19 to TRBJ2-7, with 8 bases aligning to TRBD2. CDR3 length equals 13 residues. Unmatched junction bases numbered 9, after V lost 8 bases and J lost 6 bases. Germline CDR1 reads LNHDA; CDR2 reads SQIVND (reference sequence). CDR3 sequence: CASGRRGGSEQYF. In DNA form, the CDR3 reads TGTGCCAGTGGGCGTCGGGGGGGTAGCGAGCAGTACTTC.

The chain combines TRBV5-6 with TRBJ2-1; weak D call: TRBD1 (5 bases). CDR1 and CDR2 (germline): SGHDT, YYEEEE. Between the trimmed V and J ends, which lost 0 bases and 4 bases, there was a span of 11 bases. This CDR3 contains 15 residues. CDR3 residues: CASSLVRAWYNEQFF. CDR3 bases: TGTGCCAGCAGCTTGGTCAGGGCTTGGTACAATGAGCAGTTCTTC.

The chain joins TRBV6-1 to TRBJ2-5, with D maybe TRBD2 (6 bases). This CDR3 is built from 13 residues. V was shortened by 6 bases and J by 1 base, with 9 bases between the two germline ends. The V gene's germline CDR1 is MNHNS and CDR2 SASEGT. The CDR3 DNA sequence: TGTGCCAGCAGCCGGGACTTCCAAGAGACCCAGTACTTC. Amino acid sequence: CASSRDFQETQYF.

The chain couples TRBV10-3 to TRBJ1-2; 9 bases agree with TRBD1. This CDR3 is 16 amino acids long. V was clipped by 6 bases and J by 1 base; unmatched bases: 9. CDR1 is ENHRY, CDR2 SYGVKD, per germline. The chain's CDR3 is CAIRGTGPEGNYGYTF. CDR3 bases: TGTGCCATCAGAGGGACAGGGCCGGAGGGTAACTATGGCTACACCTTC.

This chain connects TRBV9 to TRBJ2-1; D is unresolved. V dropped 3 bases and J dropped 3 bases, with 7 bases sitting between them. CDR1 is SGDLS and CDR2 is YYNGEE in the germline V gene. The CDR3 consists of 13 residues. The CDR3 here is CASSDGYYNEQFF. CDR3 nucleotides: TGTGCCAGCAGCGACGGGTACTACAATGAGCAGTTCTTC.

This chain uses TRBV11-2 with TRBJ2-7; 8 positions agree with TRBD1. The CDR3 runs 14 residues. The V segment lost 2 bases and the J segment 2 bases; nucleotides outside the gene matches: 2. Germline V gene sequence: CDR1 SGHAT, CDR2 FQNNGV. In DNA form, the CDR3 reads TGTGCCAGCAGCTTACAACAGGGGGCCTACGAGCAGTACTTC. As protein: CASSLQQGAYEQYF.

V and J are TRBV9 and TRBJ1-5; D remains unclear. V lost 0 bases to trimming and J lost 6 bases, with 7 bases between them. CDR1 and CDR2 from the germline V gene are SGDLS and YYNGEE. CDR3 length equals 13 residues. The CDR3 protein is CASSVDWAQPQHF. The CDR3 bases are TGTGCCAGCAGCGTAGATTGGGCTCAGCCCCAGCATTTT.